Below, 8 T cell receptor beta chains from the same sample are listed, as sequenced in a study of T-cell reconstitution after alpha-beta-depleted transplantation in children. A TCRbeta library incorporating unique molecular identifiers was prepared. TCRdb used MiXCR to reprocess the PCR reads, holding one entry per CDR3 protein. The profile covers over 550,000 distinct CDR3 sequences, with roughly 10% appearing a single time and around 4% taken by the ten largest. The sample consisted of PBMCs from the stem cell graft donor, taken from the stem cell graft. All receptors derive from a human donor who donated a stem cell graft to a child with acute myeloid leukemia.

In this sample, this clonotype turned up many times. The rearrangement uses TRBV12-3 or TRBV12-4 and TRBJ2-3, with a possible D match to TRBD1 (5 bases). The CDR3 is made up of 14 amino acids. V was clipped by 1 base and J by 1 base, with 6 bases between them. Here the CDR3 DNA reads TGTGCCAGCAGTTTAGGACAGCGCACAGATACGCAGTATTTT. Protein product: CASSLGQRTDTQYF.

The rearrangement uses TRBV7-9 and TRBJ2-1, with 11 bases that match TRBD2. V lost 4 bases, J lost 6 bases, and 5 bases stayed unmatched. The germline gives CDR1 SEHNR, CDR2 FQNEAQ (reference sequence). The CDR3 loop spans 15 amino acids. The CDR3 here is CASSSSSGRGNEQFF. The CDR3 DNA is TGTGCCAGCAGCTCCAGTAGCGGGAGGGGCAATGAGCAGTTCTTC. Using reference TRBV7-9 and TRBJ2-1 for the parts outside the CDR3, the full variable domain is DTGVSQNPRHKITKRGQNVTFRCDPISEHNRLYWYRQTLGQGPEFLTYFQNEAQLEKSRLLSDRFSAERPKGSFSTLEIQRTEQGDSAMYLCASSSSSGRGNEQFFGPGTRLTVL.

This clonotype was detected many times. This CDR3 reads CASRIAGALTDTQYF. The CDR3 coding sequence is TGTGCCAGCAGAATAGCGGGAGCACTCACAGATACGCAGTATTTT. The chain combines TRBV6-6 with TRBJ2-3, with TRBD2 identical over 9 bases. This CDR3 has 15 residues. The V segment lost 6 bases and the J segment 2 bases; nucleotides outside the gene matches: 6. Looked up from germline, CDR1 is MNHNY and CDR2 is SVGAGI (reference sequence).

This clonotype was counted at least ten times. The gene calls are TRBV29-1 and TRBJ2-7, with 11 positions matching TRBD1. V was clipped by 2 bases and J by 4 bases; unmatched bases: 4. The germline V gene encodes CDR1 SQVTM and CDR2 ANQGSEA. This CDR3 contains 14 residues. The DNA for the CDR3 is TGCAGCGTTGAATTCCGGGACAGGGGGTACGAGCAGTACTTC. Translating it yields CSVEFRDRGYEQYF.

This clonotype was counted many times. The chain has TRBV12-3 or TRBV12-4 and TRBJ2-7; the match to TRBD1 covers 9 bases. The length of the CDR3 is 13 residues. V shed 5 bases and J 4 bases; nucleotides not matched to a gene: 3. The CDR3 region is CASSGTGRYEQYF. CDR3 sequence (DNA): TGTGCCAGCAGTGGGACAGGGCGATACGAGCAGTACTTC.

This clonotype was detected only once. The chain carries TRBV3-1 and TRBJ1-2, with D maybe TRBD1 (5 bases). Between the trimmed V and J ends, which lost 4 bases and 4 bases, there was a span of 16 bases. This CDR3 comprises 15 residues. Germline V gives CDR1 LGHDT, CDR2 YNNKEL (reference sequence). CDR3 coding DNA: TGTGCCAGCAGCCCCGGGCCTGGAGGGGTCTATGGCTACACCTTC. Protein sequence: CASSPGPGGVYGYTF. The entire variable domain, with the rest obtained from reference TRBV3-1 and TRBJ1-2, is as follows: DTAVSQTPKYLVTQMGNDKSIKCEQNLGHDTMYWYKQDSKKFLKIMFSYNNKELIINETVPNRFSPKSPDKAHLNLHINSLELGDSAVYFCASSPGPGGVYGYTFGSGTRLTVV.

This clonotype appeared a few times. The chain carries TRBV27 and TRBJ2-1; 10 bases agree with TRBD2. The CDR3 extends over 15 amino acids. The germline gives CDR1 MNHEY, CDR2 SMNVEV (reference sequence). With 7 bases clipped from V and 3 bases from J, the junction kept 6 bases outside the gene matches. The CDR3 loop reads CASISRTSGYNEQFF. The DNA of the CDR3 is TGTGCCAGCATATCAAGGACTAGCGGCTACAATGAGCAGTTCTTC.

CDR3 region: CASSSLAAGWQYF. The CDR3 DNA reads TGTGCCAGCAGCTCCCTAGCGGCGGGATGGCAGTACTTC. V is TRBV7-2 and J is TRBJ2-7; 7 bases agree with TRBD2. Germline CDR1 SGHTA, CDR2 FQGNSA. The CDR3 is made up of 13 amino acids. V gave up 4 bases and J gave up 9 bases; unmatched junction bases: 9.